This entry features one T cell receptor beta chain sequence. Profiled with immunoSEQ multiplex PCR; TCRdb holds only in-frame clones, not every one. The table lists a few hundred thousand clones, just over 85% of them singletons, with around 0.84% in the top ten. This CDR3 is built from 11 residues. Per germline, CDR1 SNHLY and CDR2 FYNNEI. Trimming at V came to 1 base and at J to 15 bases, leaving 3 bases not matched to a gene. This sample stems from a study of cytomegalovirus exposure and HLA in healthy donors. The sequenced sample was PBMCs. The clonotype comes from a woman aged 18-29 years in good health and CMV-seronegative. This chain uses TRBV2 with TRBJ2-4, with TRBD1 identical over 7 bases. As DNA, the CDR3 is TGTGCCAGCAGTGAAGGAGGGGGCGGGTACTTC. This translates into CASSEGGGGYF.